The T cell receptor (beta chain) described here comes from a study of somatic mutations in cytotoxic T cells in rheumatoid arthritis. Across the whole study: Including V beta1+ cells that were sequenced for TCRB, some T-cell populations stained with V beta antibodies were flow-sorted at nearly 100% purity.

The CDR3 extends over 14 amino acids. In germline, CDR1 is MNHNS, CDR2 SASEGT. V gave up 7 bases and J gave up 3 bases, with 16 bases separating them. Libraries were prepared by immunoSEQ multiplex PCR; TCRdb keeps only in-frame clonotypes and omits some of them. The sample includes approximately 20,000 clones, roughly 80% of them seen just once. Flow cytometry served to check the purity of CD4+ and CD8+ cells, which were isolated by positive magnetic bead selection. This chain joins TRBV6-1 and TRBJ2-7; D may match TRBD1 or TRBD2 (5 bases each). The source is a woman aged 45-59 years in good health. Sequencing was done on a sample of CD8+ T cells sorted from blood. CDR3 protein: CASTTRDGHYEQYF. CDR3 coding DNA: TGTGCCAGCACTACCAGGGACGGTCACTACGAGCAGTACTTC.